Sequencing of this TCR beta chain was carried out in a study of T cell changes during pregnancy in multiple sclerosis (dated by TCRdb to between 2018 and 2021). In terms of the full investigation: Changes in the T cell repertoire over the course of pregnancy were examined in this study in women with multiple sclerosis.

The receptor library was made with the immunoSEQ multiplex PCR assay. The clones in this table, taken by TCRdb from immuneACCESS, are in-frame only. Not every clone is retained; where verified, under half of the shortfall comes from an unresolved V gene, and the cause of the rest is unknown. For this sample the table gives tens of thousands of clones, of which roughly 89% were detected only once. The top ten constitute under 6.5% of the sample. CDR1 and CDR2 are read off the germline V gene (reference sequence) as LNHDA and SQIVND. V is pruned by 8 bases and J by 4 bases, leaving 8 bases of the junction without a gene match. The CDR3 starts with the cysteine, ends with the phenylalanine, and has 14 residues. Kept here is only the CDR3 DNA, which spans 42 bases and is read in frame from base 1. Remarks on this clone: It has no known antigen specificity. Per-base qualities were not stored, and no clone one base away is much larger.

Source: CD8+ T cells from peripheral blood mononuclear cells, taken in the second trimester of pregnancy. This chain joins TRBV19 to TRBJ2-5; 9 bases in between match TRBD1. The TCR was taken from a female donor with multiple sclerosis, enrolled in a pregnancy study. The sequence in DNA is TGTGCCAGTTCTCTTAGGACAGGGGTAGAGACCCAGTACTTC. Its translation reads: CASSLRTGVETQYF.